This T cell receptor beta chain originates from a study of T cell responses to AZD1222 COVID-19 vaccine. Generated by immunoSEQ multiplex PCR, the TCRdb table keeps only in-frame clones and is missing some. The sample shows about 59,000 clones, 65% to 85% of them seen only once. Notes on the study in general: Sampling captured repertoires only after the peak T cell response. At 160-218 and 743-854, vaccine-associated CD4 TCRs were dominant, and they spanned spike. Unmutated regions of variants are reportedly targeted by nearly half of spike-specific TCRs.

Comment on this clone: Its antigen is unidentified. This sample includes further DNA sequences coding for the same CDR3.

Germline loops: CDR1 SGHTA, CDR2 FQGNSA. V was pared by 4 bases and J by 4 bases, with 3 bases of the junction left unmatched. CDR3 length: 14 amino acids. The sample here was peripheral blood, taken on day 0 of AZD1222 vaccination. The chain is built from TRBV7-2 and TRBJ1-5; 8 bases match TRBD1. The receptor's source is an adult in good health. The CDR3 loop is CASSSRTGNQPQHF. CDR3 nucleotides: TGTGCCAGCAGCTCCAGGACAGGGAATCAGCCCCAGCATTTT.